Each of the 18 T cell receptor beta chains below was sequenced from the same sample in a study of neoadjuvant nivolumab and ipilimumab in lung cancer. Libraries were prepared by immunoSEQ multiplex PCR; TCRdb keeps only in-frame clonotypes and omits some of them. In the table there are 9,500 to 10,000 clones, around 81% of which are singletons. This specimen consisted of peripheral blood, obtained before neoadjuvant nivolumab, alone or with ipilimumab. Every receptor here comes from an adult with non-small cell lung cancer.

This chain connects TRBV7-2 to TRBJ1-4; 12 bases are a match to TRBD1. Germline lookup yields CDR1 SGHTA and CDR2 FQGNSA. The CDR3 is 17 amino acids. V gave up 3 bases and J gave up 7 bases; unmatched junction bases: 9. The CDR3 protein is CASSFGGQGAGVEKLFF. The CDR3 DNA reads TGTGCCAGCAGCTTTGGGGGACAGGGGGCAGGAGTTGAAAAACTGTTTTTT.

This clone was detected a few times. The genes are TRBV4-1 and TRBJ2-7; D is possibly TRBD1 (5 bases). This CDR3 contains 13 residues. Looked up from germline, CDR1 is MGHRA and CDR2 is YSYEKL. Trimming took off 1 base at V and 6 bases at J, with 10 bases between the two ends. The CDR3 DNA follows: TGCGCCAGCAGCCAAGGACAGTTTACCGAGCAGTACTTC. Its translation: CASSQGQFTEQYF.

The gene calls are TRBV5-1 and TRBJ2-2; tentatively, D is TRBD1 (5 bases). Between the trimmed V and J ends, which lost 1 base and 4 bases, there was a span of 14 bases. Germline CDR1 and CDR2: SGHRS and YFSETQ. The CDR3 consists of 16 residues. CDR3 in DNA: TGCGCCAGCAGCTTGCAAGTCCAGGGCCCCACCGGGGAGCTGTTTTTT. Protein: CASSLQVQGPTGELFF.

The chain recombines TRBV5-4 with TRBJ2-5, with D tentatively TRBD1 or TRBD2 (5 bases each). V was pared by 2 bases and J by 1 base, with 15 bases between. The CDR3 consists of 16 residues. Looked up from germline, CDR1 is SGHNT and CDR2 is YYREEE (reference sequence). CDR3 sequence: CASSLGSGASQETQYF. The CDR3 bases are TGTGCCAGCAGCTTAGGTTCCGGGGCCTCCCAAGAGACCCAGTACTTC.

This chain links TRBV2 with TRBJ1-6; the match to TRBD1 covers 9 bases. Per the germline V gene, CDR1 is SNHLY and CDR2 is FYNNEI. V lost 8 bases, J lost 8 bases, and 7 bases stayed unmatched. The CDR3 runs 14 residues. This CDR3 reads CASYRDRVDSPLHF. The CDR3 nucleotides read TGTGCCAGCTACCGGGACAGGGTAGATTCACCCCTCCACTTT.

This sequence joins TRBV5-6 and TRBJ1-4, with TRBD1 matching over 11 bases. Trimming removed 1 base from V and 7 bases from J; junction bases left unmatched: 6. The CDR3 is made up of 16 amino acids. Per the germline V gene, CDR1 is SGHDT and CDR2 is YYEEEE. The CDR3 sequence is CASSLNGQGASEKLFF. As DNA, the CDR3 is TGTGCCAGCAGCTTGAACGGACAGGGGGCGAGTGAAAAACTGTTTTTT. The complete variable domain, with remaining parts taken from reference TRBV5-6 and TRBJ1-4, reads DAGVTQSPTHLIKTRGQQVTLRCSPKSGHDTVSWYQQALGQGPQFIFQYYEEEERQRGNFPDRFSGHQFPNYSSELNVNALLLGDSALYLCASSLNGQGASEKLFFGSGTQLSVL.

In this sample, this clone turned up once. The rearrangement joins TRBV5-4 to TRBJ2-1; 9 bases are a match to TRBD2. The germline V gene encodes CDR1 SGHNT and CDR2 YYREEE (reference sequence). Unmatched junction bases numbered 11, after V lost 0 bases and J lost 10 bases. This CDR3 comprises 16 residues. The CDR3 here is CASSLDGAGGPREQFF. CDR3 bases: TGTGCCAGCAGCTTGGATGGGGCGGGAGGGCCTAGGGAGCAGTTCTTC.

The rearrangement joins TRBV5-1 to TRBJ2-7; D uncertain. The germline CDR1 and CDR2 sequences are SGHRS and YFSETQ. This CDR3 contains 18 residues. Trimming took 2 bases from V and 0 from J, leaving 21 bases between them. CDR3 DNA: TGCGCCAGCAGCTTCAGTTTTTCAAATTACCTTAACTCCTACGAGCAGTACTTC. Its translation: CASSFSFSNYLNSYEQYF.

This CDR3 is CASSSVADNEQFF. The CDR3 nucleotides read TGTGCCAGCAGCTCGGTAGCGGACAATGAGCAGTTCTTC. The chain links TRBV5-5 to TRBJ2-1, with D perhaps matching TRBD2 (6 bases). Germline V gene data show CDR1 as SGHKS and CDR2 as YYEKEE (reference sequence). The CDR3 totals 13 residues. Trimming pared 3 bases from V and 5 bases from J, leaving 9 bases between. Full variable domain (outside the CDR3, taken from reference TRBV5-5 and TRBJ2-1): DAGVTQSPTHLIKTRGQQVTLRCSPISGHKSVSWYQQVLGQGPQFIFQYYEKEERGRGNFPDRFSARQFPNYSSELNVNALLLGDSALYLCASSSVADNEQFFGPGTRLTVL.

The chain couples TRBV6-5 to TRBJ2-7; D is uncertain. CDR1 MNHEY and CDR2 SVGAGI come from the germline V gene. The CDR3 has 15 amino acids. Deletions cut 0 bases from V and 8 bases from J, with 17 bases between. The CDR3 here is CASSYSGLTQSQQYF. The DNA of the CDR3 is TGTGCCAGCAGTTACTCCGGTCTTACCCAAAGCCAGCAGTACTTC.

The V gene is TRBV27, the J gene TRBJ2-1; 14 bases agree with TRBD2. The CDR3 is 14 residues long. V was clipped by 4 bases and J by 11 bases; unmatched bases: 4. The germline V gene encodes CDR1 MNHEY and CDR2 SMNVEV (reference sequence). The CDR3 sequence is CASSSGLAGVKQFF. The CDR3 DNA sequence: TGTGCCAGCAGTTCGGGACTAGCGGGAGTTAAGCAGTTCTTC.

The chain is built from TRBV5-8 and TRBJ1-3, with a possible D match to TRBD1 (5 bases). Germline V gene data show CDR1 as SGHTS and CDR2 as YDEGEE. V was trimmed by 2 bases and J by 8 bases, leaving 14 bases between them. CDR3 length: 14 amino acids. This chain's CDR3 is CASSFRGLGDTIYF. CDR3 in DNA: TGTGCCAGCAGCTTCCGGGGCCTAGGGGACACCATATATTTT. The full variable domain, in which reference TRBV5-8 and TRBJ1-3 provide the parts outside the CDR3, is EAGVTQSPTHLIKTRGQQATLRCSPISGHTSVYWYQQALGLGLQFLLWYDEGEERNRGNFPPRFSGRQFPNYSSELNVNALELEDSALYLCASSFRGLGDTIYFGEGSWLTVV.

This sequence joins TRBV7-3 and TRBJ1-1, with D unclear. Per germline, CDR1 SGHTA and CDR2 FQGTGA. V dropped 5 bases and J dropped 12 bases, with 19 bases sitting between them. This CDR3 is built from 13 residues. CDR3 loop: CASSTQSGLKTFF. In DNA, the CDR3 is TGTGCCAGCAGCACCCAATCGGGGTTGAAGACTTTCTTT.

This sequence joins TRBV11-1 and TRBJ2-3, with D possibly TRBD2 on 5 matching bases. Trimming stripped 1 base from V and 3 bases from J, with 11 bases between. CDR1 and CDR2 from the germline V gene are SGHAT and FQDESV (reference sequence). The CDR3 has 15 amino acids. The CDR3 nucleotides read TGTGCCAGCAGCTTAGAGGCGCTAGCAACAGATACGCAGTATTTT. Protein sequence: CASSLEALATDTQYF.

CDR3 sequence: CASKSGPSTDTQYF. DNA for the CDR3: TGCGCCAGCAAGTCGGGACCAAGCACAGATACGCAGTATTTT. The chain has TRBV5-1 and TRBJ2-3, with D perhaps being TRBD1 or TRBD2 (5 bases each). Per germline, CDR1 SGHRS and CDR2 YFSETQ. The length of the CDR3 is 14 residues. Trimming shortened V by 6 bases and J by 0 bases, and 11 bases separated the two germline ends.

This rearrangement joins TRBV10-3 to TRBJ1-1; no clear D gene. Germline CDR1 and CDR2: ENHRY and SYGVKD. This CDR3 is built from 14 residues. The V gene lost 2 bases and the J gene lost 0 bases, with 7 bases spanning the gap. CDR3 in amino acids: CAISELGMNTEAFF. The CDR3 nucleotides read TGTGCCATCAGTGAGCTGGGTATGAACACTGAAGCTTTCTTT.

The CDR3 reads CASSLLSGANTGELFF. The CDR3 coding sequence is TGTGCCAGCAGCTTATTAAGCGGGGCGAACACCGGGGAGCTGTTTTTT. The V call is TRBV11-2, the J call TRBJ2-2, with TRBD2 matching 7 bases. The CDR3 totals 16 residues. Trimming took 2 bases from V and 0 from J; bases not matched to a gene: 3. Germline V gene data show CDR1 as SGHAT and CDR2 as FQNNGV.

V and J are TRBV2 and TRBJ2-7; D possibly matches TRBD1 or TRBD2 (5 bases each). This CDR3 spans 14 amino acids. Germline loops: CDR1 SNHLY, CDR2 FYNNEI. V shed 1 base and J shed 2 bases, with 9 bases lying between them. The CDR3 is CASSEGGSTYEQYF. The CDR3 bases are TGTGCCAGCAGTGAAGGGGGGAGTACCTACGAGCAGTACTTC.